This T cell receptor (beta chain) was obtained from a study of control samples from healthy donors and cancer patients. The protocol was immunoSEQ multiplex PCR, while the TCRdb copy is restricted to in-frame clones and leaves out a portion. The sample has more than 100,000 clones, around 90% seen once; the top ten hold about 2.5%. The length of the CDR3 is 13 residues. V was clipped by 5 bases and J by 7 bases; unmatched bases: 7. Germline loops: CDR1 SGHDN, CDR2 FVKESK. V gene TRBV14 combines with J gene TRBJ1-2, with 7 bases that match TRBD1. The sequencing sample was made of blood. The receptor was isolated from a man aged 18 to 29 in good health. The CDR3 region is CASSIRGTVGYTF. The CDR3 nucleotides are TGTGCCAGCAGCATAAGAGGGACAGTTGGCTACACCTTC. Based on the CDR3 plus reference TRBV14 and TRBJ1-2, the full variable domain is EAGVTQFPSHSVIEKGQTVTLRCDPISGHDNLYWYRRVMGKEIKFLLHFVKESKQDESGMPNNRFLAERTGGTYSTLKVQPAELEDSGVYFCASSIRGTVGYTFGSGTRLTVV.